The 14 T cell receptor beta chains given below trace back to one sample, sequenced in a study of T-cell reconstitution after alpha-beta-depleted transplantation in children. This sample's TCRbeta library carried unique molecular identifier barcodes. TCRdb itself ran the PCR reads through MiXCR, one entry per CDR3 protein. The repertoire holds fewer than 700,000 distinct CDR3 sequences, with around 13% as singletons. This material consisted of PBMCs, mostly from graft donor cells, taken 360 days after TCRalphabeta/CD19-depleted stem cell transplant. These receptors were taken from a male patient aged 5 to 17 who had a stem cell transplant for acute myeloid leukemia, so the T cells may come from the graft donor.

This clonotype has ten or more counts. V usage is TRBV4-2 and J usage is TRBJ2-7; perhaps D is TRBD1 or TRBD2 (7 bases each). CDR3 length: 17 amino acids. Germline V lookup: CDR1 LGHNA, CDR2 YNFKEQ. Trimming left V 1 base short and J 5 bases short, with 21 bases between. The CDR3 sequence: CASSQVHLETGRDEQYF. The DNA for the CDR3 is TGTGCCAGCAGCCAAGTCCACCTCGAGACAGGGAGGGACGAGCAGTACTTC.

Worth noting for this clonotype: The junction departs from germline at one end; a sequencing error may be responsible. The CDR3 sequence: CSVASSLVELF. The CDR3 DNA reads as TGCAGCGTTGCATCATCACTAGTAGAACTCTTC. The rearrangement links TRBV29-1 to TRBJ2-7; perhaps TRBD2 as D (5 bases). CDR3 length: 11 residues. CDR1 is SQVTM and CDR2 is ANQGSEA in the germline V gene.

This clonotype was counted a few times. The CDR3 is CASSLSSLGQKNIQYF. For the CDR3, the DNA is TGTGCCAGCAGTTTATCGTCCCTGGGACAGAAAAACATTCAGTACTTC. The chain recombines TRBV27 with TRBJ2-4, with 7 bases matching TRBD1. CDR1 MNHEY and CDR2 SMNVEV come from the germline V gene (reference sequence). The length of the CDR3 is 16 residues. After removal of 0 bases from V and 4 bases from J, the junction contained 6 bases not matched to a gene.

This rearrangement joins TRBV3-1 to TRBJ2-3; TRBD1 agrees at 9 bases. This CDR3 has 15 residues. Trimming at V came to 1 base and at J to 4 bases, leaving 3 bases not matched to a gene. Germline V gives CDR1 LGHDT, CDR2 YNNKEL (reference sequence). CDR3 in DNA: TGTGCCAGCAGCCAAGTAACAGGGGGCGCAGATACGCAGTATTTT. It yields the protein CASSQVTGGADTQYF.

The chain combines TRBV20-1 with TRBJ2-7; D uncertain. Germline lookup yields CDR1 DFQATT and CDR2 SNEGSKA (reference sequence). V lost 2 bases and J 2 bases, leaving 13 bases between the germline ends. The CDR3 contains 14 residues. The CDR3 is CSARYGSLTYEQYF. CDR3 in DNA: TGCAGTGCTAGATACGGCTCCCTGACCTACGAGCAGTACTTC.

This clonotype was found a few times. The chain uses TRBV19 and TRBJ2-7; D unresolved. Deletions cut 4 bases from V and 0 bases from J, with 7 bases between. Looked up from germline, CDR1 is LNHDA and CDR2 is SQIVND (reference sequence). There are 13 residues in the CDR3. For the CDR3, the DNA is TGTGCCAGTAGTAGATCCGTCTCCTACGAGCAGTACTTC. This codes for CASSRSVSYEQYF.

This clonotype was picked up a small number of times. This chain connects TRBV20-1 to TRBJ2-7, with D hard to call. Germline CDR1 is DFQATT and CDR2 is SNEGSKA (reference sequence). The length of the CDR3 is 9 residues. The CDR3: CRGSWEQYF. For the CDR3, the DNA is TGCAGGGGCAGTTGGGAGCAGTACTTC.

This clonotype turned up a few times. The chain links TRBV12-3 or TRBV12-4 to TRBJ1-5; D not resolved. With 3 bases removed from V and 7 bases from J, the gap between germline ends came to 10 bases. CDR3 length: 13 amino acids. In DNA, the CDR3 is TGTGCCAGCAGTTTCGAGTGGGGACAGCCCCAGCATTTT. This encodes CASSFEWGQPQHF.

This clonotype was counted at least ten times. The J gene is TRBJ2-2, the V gene TRBV12-3 or TRBV12-4; the match to TRBD1 covers 8 bases. After removal of 2 bases from V and 8 bases from J, the junction contained 4 bases not matched to a gene. The CDR3 totals 14 residues. The CDR3 here is CASSLSRGQGELFF. CDR3 coding DNA: TGTGCCAGCAGTTTATCCAGGGGGCAAGGGGAGCTGTTTTTT.

In this sample, this clonotype turned up a few times. The chain uses TRBV27 and TRBJ2-3; 10 bases are shared with TRBD2. Germline CDR1 MNHEY, CDR2 SMNVEV (reference sequence). The CDR3 loop spans 18 amino acids. V shed 6 bases and J 4 bases; nucleotides not matched to a gene: 16. CDR3 bases: TGTGCCAGCAGCGCGGGACTAGCGCGACAAGGGATTGCAGATACGCAGTATTTT. This encodes CASSAGLARQGIADTQYF.

This clonotype occurred many times. The chain recombines TRBV7-2 with TRBJ2-7; D gene uncertain. The length of the CDR3 is 15 residues. Germline V lookup: CDR1 SGHTA, CDR2 FQGNSA. Trimming left V 5 bases short and J 4 bases short, with 18 bases between. CDR3 DNA sequence: TGTGCCAGCAGCCCCCGCGGCGGTTACCTTTACGAGCAGTACTTC. Translation gives CASSPRGGYLYEQYF.

The rearrangement joins TRBV7-2 to TRBJ2-1; TRBD2 matches at 9 bases. The germline V gene has CDR1 SGHTA and CDR2 FQGNSA. The CDR3 is 15 residues long. The V and J ends lost 1 base and 6 bases, in that order; junction bases with no gene match: 4. CDR3 bases: TGTGCCAGCAGCTTAGTGTCTAGCGGGGCCAATGAGCAGTTCTTC. Encoded protein: CASSLVSSGANEQFF.

This clonotype was detected a few times. The chain uses TRBV27 and TRBJ1-5, with 8 bases fitting TRBD1. CDR3 size: 15 residues. Germline V gene lookup returns CDR1 MNHEY and CDR2 SMNVEV (reference sequence). The J segment lost 0 bases and the V segment lost 5 bases, leaving 3 bases of the junction unmatched. In nucleotides, the CDR3 is TGTGCCAGCAGTCGGACAGGGCCTAGCAATCAGCCCCAGCATTTT. It codes for CASSRTGPSNQPQHF.

This clonotype was counted between two and nine times. V usage is TRBV5-4 and J usage is TRBJ2-5; D gene unclear. CDR3 length equals 14 residues. V lost 4 bases and J 4 bases, leaving 14 bases between the germline ends. Germline-derived CDR1 and CDR2 are SGHNT and YYREEE (reference sequence). The CDR3 nucleotides are TGTGCCAGCAGCCTAGGATGTCCGAGAGAGACCCAGTACTTC. It specifies CASSLGCPRETQYF. Full variable domain (remainder filled in from reference TRBV5-4 and TRBJ2-5): ETGVTQSPTHLIKTRGQQVTLRCSSQSGHNTVSWYQQALGQGPQFIFQYYREEENGRGNFPPRFSGLQFPNYSSELNVNALELDDSALYLCASSLGCPRETQYFGPGTRLLVL.